This TCR beta chain was sequenced during a study of early T cells in non-severe SARS-CoV-2 infection. About the research overall: Unpaired chains resulted from sequencing bulk RNA of unsorted whole blood.

V lost 6 bases, J lost 7 bases, and 7 bases lay in between. In germline, CDR1 is MDHEN, CDR2 SYDVKM. This CDR3 has 11 amino acids. Individual cDNA molecules received unique molecular identifiers. TCRdb itself ran the 5' RACE reads through MiXCR, one entry per CDR3 protein. The table includes 69,000 or so distinct CDR3 sequences, about 4.6% detected once. Note on this clonotype: Its antigen is currently unknown.

Study conclusions and caveats: Missing private and CD4 specificities, VDJdb matching favored anti-spike CD8 responses.

The material sequenced was whole blood, taken at baseline. The J gene is TRBJ1-5, the V gene TRBV28, with D unresolved. The receptor comes from an adult who was a healthcare worker with PCR-confirmed SARS-CoV-2 infection or an uninfected control (not recorded which). The donor label of this sample is uncertain. The CDR3 here is CASREEQPQHF. The CDR3, as DNA: TGTGCCAGCAGGGAAGAACAGCCCCAGCATTTT.